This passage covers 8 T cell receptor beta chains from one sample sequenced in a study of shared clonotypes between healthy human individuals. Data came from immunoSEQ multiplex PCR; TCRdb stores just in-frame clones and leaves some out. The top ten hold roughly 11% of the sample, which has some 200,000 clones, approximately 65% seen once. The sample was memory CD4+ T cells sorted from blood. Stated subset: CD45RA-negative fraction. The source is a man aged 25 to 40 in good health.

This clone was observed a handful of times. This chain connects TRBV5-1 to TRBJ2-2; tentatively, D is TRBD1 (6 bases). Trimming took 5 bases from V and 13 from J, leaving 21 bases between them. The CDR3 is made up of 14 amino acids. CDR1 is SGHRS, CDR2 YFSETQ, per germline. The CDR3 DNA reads TGCGCCAGCAGGGACAGCGCGAACATTTTGGGGCTGTTTTTT. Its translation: CASRDSANILGLFF.

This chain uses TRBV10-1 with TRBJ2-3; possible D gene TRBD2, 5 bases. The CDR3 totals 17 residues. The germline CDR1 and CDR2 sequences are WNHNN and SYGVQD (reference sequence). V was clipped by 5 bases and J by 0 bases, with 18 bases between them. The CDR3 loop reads CASSFGSMAGSTDTQYF. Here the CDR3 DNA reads TGCGCCAGCAGTTTTGGGTCCATGGCGGGCAGCACAGATACGCAGTATTTT.

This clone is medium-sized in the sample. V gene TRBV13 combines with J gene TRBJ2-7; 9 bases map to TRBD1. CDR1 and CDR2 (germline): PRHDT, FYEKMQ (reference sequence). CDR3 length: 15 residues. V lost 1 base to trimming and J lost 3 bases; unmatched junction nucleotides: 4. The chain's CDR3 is CASSLAGQGYYEQYF. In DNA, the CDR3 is TGTGCCAGCAGCTTAGCCGGACAGGGGTACTACGAGCAGTACTTC.

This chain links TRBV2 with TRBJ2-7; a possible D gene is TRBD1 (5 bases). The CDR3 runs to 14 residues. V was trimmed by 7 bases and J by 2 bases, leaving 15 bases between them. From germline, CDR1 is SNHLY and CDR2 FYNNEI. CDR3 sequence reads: CASTETATAYEQYF. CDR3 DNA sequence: TGTGCCAGCACCGAAACCGCGACAGCCTACGAGCAGTACTTC.

CDR3: CASSRGTFEPQHF. CDR3 nucleotide sequence: TGTGCCAGCAGCCGCGGCACGTTTGAGCCCCAGCATTTT. V and J are TRBV14 and TRBJ1-5; D is uncertain. Germline V gene sequence: CDR1 SGHDN, CDR2 FVKESK. The CDR3 has 13 amino acids. Trimming removed 4 bases from V and 8 bases from J, with 12 bases in between.

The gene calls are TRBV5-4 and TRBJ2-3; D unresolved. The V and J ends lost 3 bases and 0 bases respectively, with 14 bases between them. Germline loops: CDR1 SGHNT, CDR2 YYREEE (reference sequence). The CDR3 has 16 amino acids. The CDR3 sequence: CASSYPSRDSTDTQYF. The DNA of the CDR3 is TGTGCCAGCAGCTACCCGTCTAGGGATAGCACAGATACGCAGTATTTT.

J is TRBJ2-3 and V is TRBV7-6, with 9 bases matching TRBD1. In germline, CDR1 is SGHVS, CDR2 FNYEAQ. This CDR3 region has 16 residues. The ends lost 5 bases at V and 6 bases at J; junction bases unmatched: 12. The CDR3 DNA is TGTGCCAGCAGCCGACCTACAGGGGGCGAGGTGGATACGCAGTATTTT. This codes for CASSRPTGGEVDTQYF.

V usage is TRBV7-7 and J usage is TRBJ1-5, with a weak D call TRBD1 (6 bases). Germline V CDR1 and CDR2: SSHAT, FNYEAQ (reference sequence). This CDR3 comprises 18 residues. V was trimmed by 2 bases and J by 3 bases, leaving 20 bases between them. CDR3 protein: CASSLCGSRGVNNQPQHF. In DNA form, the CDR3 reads TGTGCCAGCAGCTTATGCGGTAGTAGGGGGGTCAACAATCAGCCCCAGCATTTT.